These 17 T cell receptor beta chains were all obtained from the same sample, sequenced in a study of identical twins. Each CDR3 protein is one row after TCRdb ran MiXCR on the 5' RACE reads. Of around 250,000 distinct CDR3 sequences in the sample, about 13% are singletons; the top ten hold 3.5% to 5%. The same sample was also studied in work on yellow fever vaccine responses in identical twins.

Source material: memory (CD45RO+) T cells sorted from blood. Source of these receptors: a woman between 18 and 30 years old in good health.

The chain has TRBV11-2 and TRBJ2-2; 7 bases are shared with TRBD1. CDR3 size: 15 residues. V shed 5 bases and J 4 bases; nucleotides not matched to a gene: 7. The germline V gene encodes CDR1 SGHAT and CDR2 FQNNGV. CDR3 sequence: CASSVRDSFTGELFF. The CDR3 DNA reads TGTGCCAGCAGCGTCCGGGACAGTTTCACCGGGGAGCTGTTTTTT.

The chain carries TRBV11-2 and TRBJ2-5; unclear D gene. The CDR3 sequence is 14 residues long. V gave up 1 base and J gave up 5 bases, with 11 bases separating them. CDR1 is SGHAT and CDR2 is FQNNGV in the germline V gene. The chain's CDR3 is CASSLVAAWETQYF. The CDR3 coding sequence is TGTGCCAGCAGCTTAGTGGCTGCGTGGGAGACCCAGTACTTC.

This clonotype occurred many times. The chain combines TRBV5-1 with TRBJ2-2; no reliable D call. This CDR3 spans 14 amino acids. V lost 3 bases and J lost 6, with 12 bases in between. CDR1 and CDR2 from the germline V gene are SGHRS and YFSETQ. The CDR3: CASSSQGPAGELFF. Written as DNA, the CDR3 is TGCGCCAGCAGCTCCCAAGGTCCGGCCGGGGAGCTGTTTTTT.

The chain joins TRBV7-6 to TRBJ2-3; 7 bases fit TRBD2. CDR3 size: 14 residues. Germline values: CDR1 SGHVS, CDR2 FNYEAQ. V was pared by 5 bases and J by 0 bases, with 2 bases of the junction left unmatched. The CDR3 bases are TGTGCCAGCAGCGTCGGGAGGAGCACAGATACGCAGTATTTT. Amino acids: CASSVGRSTDTQYF. The whole variable domain, remainder taken from reference TRBV7-6 and TRBJ2-3, is GAGVSQSPRYKVTKRGQDVALRCDPISGHVSLYWYRQALGQGPEFLTYFNYEAQQDKSGLPNDRFSAERPEGSISTLTIQRTEQRDSAMYRCASSVGRSTDTQYFGPGTRLTVL.

This clonotype was counted between two and nine times. The chain combines TRBV20-1 with TRBJ2-1; TRBD1 aligns across 8 bases. V dropped 6 bases and J dropped 10; count of bases not matched to a gene: 8. Germline V gene data show CDR1 as DFQATT and CDR2 as SNEGSKA (reference sequence). The CDR3 runs 12 residues. Written as DNA, the CDR3 is TGCAGTGCGCAAGACAGGGGAAGAGAGCAGTTCTTC. Translated: CSAQDRGREQFF.

In this sample, this clonotype turned up a few times. This chain joins TRBV6-2 or TRBV6-3 and TRBJ2-1, with D perhaps TRBD1 (7 bases). In germline, CDR1 is MNHEY, CDR2 SVGEGT. V was cut by 7 bases and J by 3 bases, with 31 bases left in between. This CDR3 has 20 residues. The CDR3 loop reads CASTPSGGRGILPHYNEQFF. The CDR3 DNA follows: TGTGCCAGCACCCCTTCCGGGGGCAGGGGGATACTGCCACACTACAATGAGCAGTTCTTC.

The chain links TRBV29-1 to TRBJ1-1, with D possibly being TRBD1 (5 bases). Trimming took 2 bases from V and 1 from J, leaving 8 bases between them. This CDR3 comprises 13 residues. Germline CDR1 and CDR2: SQVTM and ANQGSEA. The CDR3 bases are TGCAGCGTTGAAACTGGGACGAACACTGAAGCTTTCTTT. Translated: CSVETGTNTEAFF. Filled out from reference TRBV29-1 and TRBJ1-1, the complete variable domain reads SAVISQKPSRDICQRGTSLTIQCQVDSQVTMMFWYRQQPGQSLTLIATANQGSEATYESGFVIDKFPISRPNLTFSTLTVSNMSPEDSSIYLCSVETGTNTEAFFGQGTRLTVV.

This clonotype was observed a few times. The CDR3 DNA follows: TGCAGCGTTGACGGGGCTGGGGCCAACGTCCTGACTTTC. Protein product: CSVDGAGANVLTF. V usage is TRBV29-1 and J usage is TRBJ2-6, with D possibly TRBD2 on 5 matching bases. This CDR3 contains 13 residues. The germline gives CDR1 SQVTM, CDR2 ANQGSEA. V lost 3 bases to trimming and J lost 2 bases, with 5 bases between them.

This clonotype was recorded once. The chain recombines TRBV6-2 or TRBV6-3 with TRBJ2-5; TRBD2 agrees at 7 bases. Trimming at V came to 0 bases and at J to 5 bases, leaving 9 bases not matched to a gene. The CDR3 consists of 16 residues. Germline V gene lookup returns CDR1 MNHEY and CDR2 SVGEGT. The CDR3 spells CASSYSWTGGAETQYF. The CDR3 DNA sequence: TGTGCCAGCAGTTACTCGTGGACGGGGGGTGCGGAGACCCAGTACTTC.

This clonotype was recorded a few times. The chain joins TRBV7-2 to TRBJ1-1, with D hard to call. Trimming removed 5 bases at V and 5 bases at J, with 15 bases between. CDR3 length: 14 amino acids. In germline, CDR1 is SGHTA, CDR2 FQGNSA. The CDR3 spells CASSAGPALTEAFF. CDR3 DNA: TGTGCCAGCAGCGCAGGACCGGCGCTAACTGAAGCTTTCTTT.

This clonotype occurred many times. V usage is TRBV12-3 or TRBV12-4 and J usage is TRBJ1-1; D is possibly TRBD1 (6 bases). Trimming removed 5 bases at V and 4 bases at J, with 14 bases between. There are 14 residues in the CDR3. In nucleotides, the CDR3 is TGTGCCAGCAGTCGTGACAGGCAGGCCACTGAAGCTTTCTTT. Amino acid sequence: CASSRDRQATEAFF.

The chain links TRBV10-2 to TRBJ2-6; D is ambiguous. V shed 2 bases and J shed 4 bases, with 3 bases lying between them. Per the germline V gene, CDR1 is WSHSY and CDR2 is SAAADI. CDR3 size: 13 residues. CDR3 DNA: TGCGCCAGCAGTGAGCTGGGGGCCAACGTCCTGACTTTC. This codes for CASSELGANVLTF.

J is TRBJ2-3 and V is TRBV4-3; 10 positions agree with TRBD2. V was pared by 1 base and J by 3 bases, with 7 bases of the junction left unmatched. CDR1 is LGHNA and CDR2 is YSLEER in the germline V gene. The CDR3 has 17 residues. The CDR3: CASSQGKAGGPTDTQYF. CDR3 DNA: TGCGCCAGCAGCCAAGGTAAAGCGGGAGGGCCGACAGATACGCAGTATTTT.

This clonotype was detected only a few times. The V gene is TRBV9, the J gene TRBJ2-1; TRBD2 matches at 12 bases. From germline, CDR1 is SGDLS and CDR2 YYNGEE. The CDR3 sequence is 16 residues long. V shed 2 bases, J shed 8 bases, and the junction held 8 bases outside the gene matches. CDR3 region: CASSVGTSGPHDEQFF. The CDR3 region has the DNA TGTGCCAGCAGCGTTGGGACTAGCGGGCCCCATGATGAGCAGTTCTTC.

The rearrangement joins TRBV7-8 to TRBJ2-5; D is uncertain. This CDR3 has 15 residues. V was shortened by 2 bases and J by 5 bases, with 15 bases between the two germline ends. Germline V gene sequence: CDR1 SGHVS, CDR2 FQNEAQ. The CDR3 region has the DNA TGTGCCAGCAGCTTAACCCTGGACGGAAGGGAGACCCAGTACTTC. It codes for CASSLTLDGRETQYF.

This clonotype was observed at least ten times. The chain employs TRBV5-1 and TRBJ2-3; unclear D gene. This CDR3 has 14 residues. Germline assignment: CDR1 SGHRS and CDR2 YFSETQ. Trimming removed 8 bases from V and 1 base from J, with 14 bases in between. The CDR3 region is CASRPGLGTDTQYF. The CDR3 DNA is TGCGCCAGTCGACCCGGGTTAGGCACAGATACGCAGTATTTT.

This clonotype has only a few counts. The J gene is TRBJ2-1, the V gene TRBV15; TRBD2 matches at 7 bases. Per the germline V gene, CDR1 is LNHNV and CDR2 is YYDKDF (reference sequence). The V gene end was trimmed by 8 bases and the J gene end by 5 bases; junction bases not matched to a gene: 9. The CDR3 is 14 amino acids. The CDR3 DNA is TGTGCCACCTCGGGGCTAGCGGCTAACAATGAGCAGTTCTTC. Amino acid sequence: CATSGLAANNEQFF.